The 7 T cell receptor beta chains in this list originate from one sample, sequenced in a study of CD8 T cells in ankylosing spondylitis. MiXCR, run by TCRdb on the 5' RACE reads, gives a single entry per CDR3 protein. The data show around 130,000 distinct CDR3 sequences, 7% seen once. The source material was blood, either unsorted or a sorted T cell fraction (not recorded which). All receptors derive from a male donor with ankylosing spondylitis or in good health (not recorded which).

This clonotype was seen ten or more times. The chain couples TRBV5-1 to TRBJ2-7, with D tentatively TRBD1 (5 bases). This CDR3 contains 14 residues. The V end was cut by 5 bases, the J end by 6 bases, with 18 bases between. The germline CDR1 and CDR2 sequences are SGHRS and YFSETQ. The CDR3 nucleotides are TGCGCCAGCAGTGAGGCTCAGGGAATATTCGAGCAGTACTTC. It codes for CASSEAQGIFEQYF.

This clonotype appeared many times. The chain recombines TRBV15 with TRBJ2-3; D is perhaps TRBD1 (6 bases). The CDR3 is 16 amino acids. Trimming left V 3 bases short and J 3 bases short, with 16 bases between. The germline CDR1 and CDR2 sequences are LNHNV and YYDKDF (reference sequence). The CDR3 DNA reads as TGTGCCACCAGCAGGGGGGCTAAGGGGAGAACAGATACGCAGTATTTT. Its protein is CATSRGAKGRTDTQYF.

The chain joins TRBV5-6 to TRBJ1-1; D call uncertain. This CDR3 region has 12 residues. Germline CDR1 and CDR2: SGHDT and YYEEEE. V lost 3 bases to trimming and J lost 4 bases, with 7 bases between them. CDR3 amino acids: CASSWPGTEAFF. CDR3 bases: TGTGCCAGCAGCTGGCCTGGCACTGAAGCTTTCTTT.

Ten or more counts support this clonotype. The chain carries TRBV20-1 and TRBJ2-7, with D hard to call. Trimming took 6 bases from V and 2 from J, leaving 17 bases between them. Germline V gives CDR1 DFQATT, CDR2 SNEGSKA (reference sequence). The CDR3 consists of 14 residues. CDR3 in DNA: TGCAGTGCCATTAGTGGAAGGGCCGCCTACGAGCAGTACTTC. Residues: CSAISGRAAYEQYF.

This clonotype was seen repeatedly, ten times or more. The chain's CDR3 is CASSQDASGVRLDTQYF. The CDR3 DNA reads TGTGCCAGCAGCCAAGATGCAAGCGGGGTCCGGTTGGATACGCAGTATTTT. The V and J genes are TRBV4-2 and TRBJ2-3; 7 bases map to TRBD2. Germline CDR1 is LGHNA and CDR2 is YNFKEQ. The CDR3 is 17 amino acids. V gave up 0 bases and J gave up 6 bases; unmatched junction bases: 12.

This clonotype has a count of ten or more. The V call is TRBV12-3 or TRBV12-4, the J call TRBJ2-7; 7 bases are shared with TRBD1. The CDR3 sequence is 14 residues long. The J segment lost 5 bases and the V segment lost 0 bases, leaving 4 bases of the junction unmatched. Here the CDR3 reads CASSLAQGSNEQYF. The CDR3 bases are TGTGCCAGCAGTTTAGCACAGGGGAGTAACGAGCAGTACTTC.

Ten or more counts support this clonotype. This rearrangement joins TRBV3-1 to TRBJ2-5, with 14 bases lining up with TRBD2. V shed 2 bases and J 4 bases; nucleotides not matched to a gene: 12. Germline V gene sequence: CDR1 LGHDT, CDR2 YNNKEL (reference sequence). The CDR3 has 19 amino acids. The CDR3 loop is CASSQLVGLAGEGGETQYF. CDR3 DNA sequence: TGTGCCAGCAGCCAACTTGTGGGACTAGCGGGAGAAGGTGGAGAGACCCAGTACTTC.